Sequencing of this TCR beta chain was carried out in a study of CD8 T cells in Susac syndrome (dated by TCRdb to 2018 to 2020). Notes on the research overall: Repertoire sequencing was used to test whether CD8+ T cell activation and differentiation in Susac syndrome was antigen driven. Broader findings and caveats from the paper: The number of individuals in the TCR sequencing and HLA analysis was acknowledged as relatively small.

Trimming takes 6 bases from V and 4 bases from J, and the germline ends sit 15 bases apart. Its CDR3 holds 14 amino acids, cysteine through phenylalanine. Solely the CDR3 DNA is kept, with 42 bases framed from the first base. Of note for this clonotype: Its antigen specificity is not known. No base quality information exists; no much larger clone differs at one position.

RNA was extracted with the RNeasy kit and about 0.5 to 1 ug was reverse transcribed using random hexamers. The immunoSEQ multiplex PCR assay, which covers 54 Vbeta and 13 Jbeta segments, was used to amplify TCR beta CDR3 regions. Bias from PCR amplification was corrected by using a synthetic template baseline for primer optimization and for computational correction. For the original study's pipeline: Only productive sequences were kept, with reads annotated to V, D and J genes according to IMGT and analyzed in immunoSEQ Analyzer. To calculate clonality, Shannon entropy was normalized by log2 of the number of productive unique sequences and then subtracted from one. For each patient and control, public and private clones were evaluated among the 100 most prevalent clones. Clones were defined as Susac-specific if absent from the healthy and MS cohorts, from around 1,000 published viral clones and from other ImmuneACCESS disease sequences. TCRdb reprocessing: public reads trimmed at Q25 with fastp, clones called with MiXCR, in-frame beta chains kept. Each CDR3 protein gets just one entry, which takes the most common genes and DNA from the rows behind it. Here the V and J calls rest on TCRdb's processing, not on the authors' analysis. Counted in this sample were approximately 110,000 distinct CDR3 sequences; about 95% of them appeared once. The ten largest clonotypes hold just over 0.095% of the sample.

Peripheral blood CD8+ and CD4+ T cells from healthy donors, Susac syndrome patients and multiple sclerosis patients were profiled by high-throughput TCR beta sequencing. Healthy donors were age- and sex-matched controls. Bulk CD8+ and CD4+ T cells were purified by magnetic negative isolation, while CD8+ TEMRA cells were enriched using FACS. Blood was drawn into EDTA tubes, processed within 24 hours, and PBMCs were isolated by density gradient centrifugation. PBMCs intended for TCR sequencing were frozen in liquid nitrogen and were later thawed in a 37 degrees C water bath. The sorted or isolated CD4+, CD8+ and CD8+ TEMRA cells reached a purity of at least 90%.

Sequenced: CD4+ T cells from PBMCs. This TCR came from a human donor in good health. The sequence is built from TRBV12-3 or TRBV12-4 and TRBJ1-1, with no reliable assignment of the D segment. The DNA is TGTGCCAGCAGCCCGTATGAGGGTCTCACTGAAGCTTTCTTT. Translation gives CASSPYEGLTEAFF.